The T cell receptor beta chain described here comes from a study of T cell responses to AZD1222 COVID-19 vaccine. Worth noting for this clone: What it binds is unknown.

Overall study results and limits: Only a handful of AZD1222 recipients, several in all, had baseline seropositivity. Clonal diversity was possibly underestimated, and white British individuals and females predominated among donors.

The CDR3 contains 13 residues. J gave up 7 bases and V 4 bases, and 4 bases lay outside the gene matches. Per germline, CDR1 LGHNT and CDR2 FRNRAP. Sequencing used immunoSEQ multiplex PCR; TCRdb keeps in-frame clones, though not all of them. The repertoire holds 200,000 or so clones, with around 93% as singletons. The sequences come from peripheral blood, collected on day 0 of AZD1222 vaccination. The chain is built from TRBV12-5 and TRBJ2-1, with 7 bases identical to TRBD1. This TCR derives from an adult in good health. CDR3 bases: TGTGCTAGTGGTTCAATGACAGGGAATGAGCAGTTCTTC. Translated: CASGSMTGNEQFF. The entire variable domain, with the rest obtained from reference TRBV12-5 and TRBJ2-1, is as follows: DARVTQTPRHKVTEMGQEVTMRCQPILGHNTVFWYRQTMMQGLELLAYFRNRAPLDDSGMPKDRFSAEMPDATLATLKIQPSEPRDSAVYFCASGSMTGNEQFFGPGTRLTVL.